The rows below give T cell receptor beta chains drawn from one sample of a study of T-cell reconstitution after alpha-beta-depleted transplantation in children. TCRdb recomputed calls from the PCR reads with MiXCR, one row per CDR3 protein. The sample includes some 390,000 distinct CDR3 sequences, around 21% of them seen just once. Sequencing was performed on PBMCs from the stem cell graft donor, taken from the stem cell graft. These TCRs come from a human donor who donated a stem cell graft to a child with acute myeloid leukemia. Both conserved end residues are part of each CDR3. Fields, in order: D gene, clone size, J gene, V gene, CDR3 protein, CDR3 DNA. D genes are given only for firm matches. The size field is filled for only some rows; it gives once, few, many or a size class.

>TRBD2|-|TRBJ2-1|TRBV25-1
CASSDPTSGGPYNEQFF
TGTGCCAGCAGTGACCCCACTAGCGGAGGGCCCTACAATGAGCAGTTCTTC
>TRBD2|few|TRBJ2-7|TRBV6-2/TRBV6-3
CASSYRGTSIYEQYF
TGTGCCAGCAGTTACAGGGGGACTAGCATCTACGAGCAGTACTTC
>-|-|TRBJ1-2|TRBV14
CASSQDWSYGYTF
TGTGCCAGCAGCCAAGATTGGAGCTATGGCTACACCTTC
>TRBD1|few|TRBJ2-2|TRBV12-3/TRBV12-4
CASQRGTGGYGELFF
TGTGCCAGCCAACGCGGGACAGGGGGTTACGGGGAGCTGTTTTTT
>-|many|TRBJ2-3|TRBV20-1
CSAYLLGPRDTVGTQYF
TGCAGTGCTTACCTCCTCGGGCCGAGGGACACAGTTGGTACGCAGTATTTT
>-|many|TRBJ2-1|TRBV29-1
CSVEAVNEQFF
TGCAGCGTTGAAGCGGTCAATGAGCAGTTCTTC
>TRBD2|-|TRBJ2-5|TRBV28
CASSLWSGRQQETQYF
TGTGCCAGCAGTTTATGGTCCGGGAGGCAACAAGAGACCCAGTACTTC
>-|few|TRBJ2-2|TRBV28
CASSFATTTGELFF
TGTGCCAGCAGTTTCGCAACAACCACCGGGGAGCTGTTTTTT
>-|-|TRBJ2-3|TRBV24-1
CATSDSYGGGSGSSTDTQYF
TGTGCCACCAGTGATTCTTACGGGGGCGGCAGCGGGTCTAGCACAGATACGCAGTATTTT
>TRBD1|few|TRBJ2-7|TRBV7-2
CASSLDRGHDEQYF
TGTGCCAGCAGCTTAGACAGGGGGCACGACGAGCAGTACTTC
>-|many|TRBJ2-3|TRBV20-1
CSAQGPSTDTQYF
TGCAGTGCACAGGGTCCATCCACAGATACGCAGTATTTT
>-|-|TRBJ2-7|TRBV4-1
CASSQVVSVGEQYF
TGCGCCAGCAGCCAAGTGGTTTCGGTGGGCGAGCAGTACTTC
>-|few|TRBJ1-5|TRBV20-1
CSACTESNQPQHF
TGCAGTGCCTGTACTGAAAGCAATCAGCCCCAGCATTTT
>TRBD2|few|TRBJ2-7|TRBV20-1
CCARDRLTAGGPNEQYF
TGCTGTGCTAGAGATCGGTTGACGGCGGGAGGGCCTAACGAGCAGTACTTC
>-|once|TRBJ2-3|TRBV5-4
CASSLGQAGLDTQYF
TGTGCCAGCAGCTTGGGTCAGGCGGGGCTGGATACGCAGTATTTT
>TRBD1|few|TRBJ2-7|TRBV4-2
CASSQDLTGGRYEQYF
TGTGCCAGCAGCCAAGATCTGACAGGGGGCAGATACGAGCAGTACTTC
>TRBD2|-|TRBJ2-1|TRBV20-1
CSACRTSGNLDEQFF
TGCAGTGCCTGTAGGACTAGCGGGAATTTAGATGAGCAGTTCTTC
>TRBD2|many|TRBJ2-1|TRBV29-1
CSTYLGLAGVDEQFF
TGCAGCACATATCTCGGGCTAGCGGGAGTGGATGAGCAGTTCTTC
>TRBD2|few|TRBJ2-7|TRBV5-1
CASSSLAGDSYEQYF
TGCGCCAGCAGCTCCCTAGCGGGAGATTCCTACGAGCAGTACTTC
>TRBD2|-|TRBJ2-1|TRBV7-7
CASSLSSGREFF
TGTGCCAGCAGCTTATCGAGCGGGAGGGAGTTCTTC
>-|many|TRBJ2-2|TRBV27
CASSLSWAPGELFF
TGTGCCAGCAGTTTATCGTGGGCCCCCGGGGAGCTGTTTTTT
>-|few|TRBJ2-4|TRBV9
CASSEPGGIQYF
TGTGCCAGCAGCGAACCTGGCGGCATTCAGTACTTC
>TRBD2|-|TRBJ2-1|TRBV4-1
CASSFERTSGNEQFF
TGCGCCAGCAGCTTCGAGAGGACTAGCGGTAATGAGCAGTTCTTC
>-|once|TRBJ1-1|TRBV6-2/TRBV6-3
CASTLTKGPTEAFF
TGTGCCAGCACTTTAACTAAGGGACCCACTGAAGCTTTCTTT
>-|few|TRBJ2-7|TRBV7-9
CASSYGRGIYEQYF
TGTGCCAGCAGCTACGGACGGGGGATATACGAGCAGTACTTC
>TRBD1|many|TRBJ2-7|TRBV10-3
CATEGQGYEQYF
TGTGCCACCGAGGGACAGGGGTACGAGCAGTACTTC
>TRBD1|-|TRBJ1-1|TRBV29-1
CSVKGQMNTEAFF
TGCAGCGTTAAGGGACAGATGAACACTGAAGCTTTCTTT
>-|-|TRBJ2-5|TRBV5-1
CASSQLGRDPDGTQYF
TGCGCCAGCAGCCAGCTAGGACGGGACCCTGATGGGACCCAGTACTTC
>-|many|TRBJ2-7|TRBV7-9
CASSERTYEQYF
TGTGCCAGCAGCGAACGGACGTACGAGCAGTACTTC
>TRBD2|few|TRBJ2-7|TRBV20-1
CSAVGTSGRTYEQYF
TGCAGTGCTGTCGGGACTAGCGGGAGGACCTACGAGCAGTACTTC
>-|-|TRBJ2-1|TRBV28
CASSFVYNEQFF
TGTGCCAGCAGTTTCGTTTACAATGAGCAGTTCTTC
>TRBD2|few|TRBJ2-1|TRBV5-1
CASSWTGTSVYNEQFF
TGCGCCAGCAGCTGGACCGGGACTAGCGTCTACAATGAGCAGTTCTTC
>TRBD2|-|TRBJ2-7|TRBV25-1
CASSAGGSGIEQYF
TGTGCCAGCAGTGCTGGCGGGAGCGGCATCGAGCAGTACTTC
>-|-|TRBJ2-3|TRBV15
CATSYRDTDTQYF
TGTGCCACCAGCTACAGGGACACAGATACGCAGTATTTT
>TRBD1|-|TRBJ2-1|TRBV5-1
CASSSTGGSGNEQFF
TGCGCCAGCAGCTCAACAGGGGGCTCGGGCAATGAGCAGTTCTTC
>-|few|TRBJ2-3|TRBV20-1
CSATTGRTDTQYF
TGCAGTGCTACGACAGGTCGCACAGATACGCAGTATTTT
>-|-|TRBJ2-3|TRBV21-1
CASSTGLPRTDTQYF
TGTGCCAGCAGCACCGGACTACCTCGAACAGATACGCAGTATTTT
>TRBD1|-|TRBJ2-2|TRBV28
CASSLPGTGWFTGELFF
TGTGCCAGCAGTTTGCCTGGGACAGGGTGGTTCACCGGGGAGCTGTTTTTT
>-|-|TRBJ1-4|TRBV4-3
CASSWASFSEKLFF
TGCGCCAGCAGCTGGGCATCGTTCAGCGAAAAACTGTTTTTT
>TRBD2|many|TRBJ2-7|TRBV4-3
CASSQGRLAEQYF
TGCGCCAGCAGCCAAGGAAGACTAGCGGAGCAGTACTTC
>-|few|TRBJ2-7|TRBV7-3
CASSLNPSTGEQYF
TGTGCCAGCAGCTTAAATCCCAGCACCGGCGAGCAGTACTTC
>-|many|TRBJ2-2|TRBV12-3/TRBV12-4
CASSLGGPNTGELFF
TGTGCCAGCAGTTTAGGGGGGCCGAACACCGGGGAGCTGTTTTTT
>-|-|TRBJ2-5|TRBV11-2
CASSRGDSQETQYF
TGTGCCAGCAGCCGCGGGGACAGCCAAGAGACCCAGTACTTC
>-|once|TRBJ1-3|TRBV24-1
CATSDLGRSSRNTIYF
TGTGCCACCAGTGATTTAGGCCGGAGCTCTAGAAACACCATATATTTT
>-|-|TRBJ2-5|TRBV25-1
CASRLRKGETQYF
TGTGCCAGCAGGTTGCGGAAAGGAGAGACCCAGTACTTC
>-|many|TRBJ2-7|TRBV28
CASSWGRDYEQYF
TGTGCCAGCAGTTGGGGCAGAGACTACGAGCAGTACTTC
>-|-|TRBJ2-2|TRBV30
CAWSRTGPGELFF
TGTGCCTGGAGCCGAACAGGGCCCGGGGAGCTGTTTTTT
>TRBD2|many|TRBJ2-7|TRBV5-6
CASSFREVSYEQYF
TGTGCCAGCAGCTTTCGGGAGGTTTCCTACGAGCAGTACTTC
>-|many|TRBJ1-1|TRBV27
CASMGGGTEAFF
TGTGCCAGCATGGGAGGTGGCACTGAAGCTTTCTTT
>-|few|TRBJ2-3|TRBV2
CASSDRATDTQYF
TGTGCCAGCAGTGATAGAGCCACAGATACGCAGTATTTT
>-|-|TRBJ2-1|TRBV7-4
CASSLGTITYNEQFF
TGTGCCAGCAGCTTAGGGACAATAACCTACAATGAGCAGTTCTTC
>TRBD1|few|TRBJ2-7|TRBV20-1
CSARDRQGWGEQYF
TGCAGTGCTAGAGATCGACAGGGGTGGGGGGAGCAGTACTTC
>-|few|TRBJ2-6|TRBV20-1
CSARGGYSGANVLTF
TGCAGTGCTAGAGGAGGGTACTCTGGGGCCAACGTCCTGACTTTC
>TRBD2|-|TRBJ2-5|TRBV7-7
CASSPGLAGGETQYF
TGTGCCAGCAGCCCAGGACTAGCGGGAGGTGAGACCCAGTACTTC
>TRBD1|many|TRBJ1-5|TRBV27
CASSEGQGDINQPQHF
TGTGCCAGCAGTGAGGGACAGGGGGACATCAATCAGCCCCAGCATTTT
>TRBD1|-|TRBJ2-1|TRBV12-3/TRBV12-4
CAGSASLGGWGEQFF
TGTGCCGGATCAGCTTCCCTAGGGGGCTGGGGGGAGCAGTTCTTC
>TRBD2|-|TRBJ2-7|TRBV12-3/TRBV12-4
CASSLVGLAVEEQYF
TGTGCCAGCAGTTTAGTGGGACTAGCGGTCGAGGAGCAGTACTTC
>-|few|TRBJ2-6|TRBV12-3/TRBV12-4
CASSPTPGSGANVLTF
TGTGCCAGCAGTCCAACCCCAGGGTCTGGGGCCAACGTCCTGACTTTC